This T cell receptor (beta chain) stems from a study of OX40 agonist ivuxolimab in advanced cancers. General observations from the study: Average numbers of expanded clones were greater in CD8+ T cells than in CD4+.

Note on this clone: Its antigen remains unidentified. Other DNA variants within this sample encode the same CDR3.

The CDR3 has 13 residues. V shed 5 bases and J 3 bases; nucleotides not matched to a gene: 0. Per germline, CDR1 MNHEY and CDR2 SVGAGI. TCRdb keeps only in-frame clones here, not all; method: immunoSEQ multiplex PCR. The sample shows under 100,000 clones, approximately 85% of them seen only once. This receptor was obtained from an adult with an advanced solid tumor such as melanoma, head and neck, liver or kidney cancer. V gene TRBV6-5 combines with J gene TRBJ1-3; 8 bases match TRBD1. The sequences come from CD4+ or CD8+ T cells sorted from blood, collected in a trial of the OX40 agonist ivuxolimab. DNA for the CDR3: TGTGCCAGCAGTACAGGGGGTGGAAACACCATATATTTT. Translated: CASSTGGGNTIYF.